This passage covers 14 T cell receptor beta chains from one sample sequenced in a study of blood T cells in healthy people across ages. Through a sample-barcoded 5' primer and a J-beta primer mix, a second PCR was run for roughly 6 to 11 cycles. TCRdb analysed the 5' RACE reads with MiXCR anew, one entry per CDR3 protein. The sample includes around 800,000 distinct CDR3 sequences, more than 25% of them seen just once. This same sample was also taken into another study, of T cells of mothers and their children.

Material for sequencing was blood. These TCRs come from a boy aged 10-17 years in good health.

This clonotype was seen a few times. The chain has TRBV3-1 and TRBJ2-7; no firm D call. The germline CDR1 and CDR2 sequences are LGHDT and YNNKEL (reference sequence). V dropped 0 bases and J dropped 8 bases, with 8 bases sitting between them. This CDR3 comprises 12 residues. Here the CDR3 reads CASSQDGNKQYF. The CDR3 nucleotides read TGTGCCAGCAGCCAAGACGGAAACAAGCAGTACTTC.

There are a few counts of this clonotype. The V and J genes are TRBV12-3 or TRBV12-4 and TRBJ2-7; TRBD1 agrees at 9 bases. CDR3 size: 15 residues. The ends lost 6 bases at V and 0 bases at J; junction bases unmatched: 6. CDR3 DNA: TGTGCCAGCAGCACCCGGGACAGGGTCTCCTACGAGCAGTACTTC. Translated, it gives CASSTRDRVSYEQYF.

The rearrangement uses TRBV29-1 and TRBJ2-5; possible D gene TRBD1, 5 bases. The J call is in doubt because the DNA end fits TRBJ2-7 better. The CDR3 is made up of 13 amino acids. Germline-derived CDR1 and CDR2 are SQVTM and ANQGSEA. The CDR3 sequence: CSVKGLLSYEQYF. Here the CDR3 DNA reads TGCAGCGTTAAGGGGCTGCTCTCCTACGAGCAGTACTTC.

The chain couples TRBV7-9 to TRBJ2-6; D unclear. The germline gives CDR1 SEHNR, CDR2 FQNEAQ (reference sequence). The CDR3 runs 15 residues. V was pared by 2 bases and J by 2 bases, with 7 bases between. This CDR3 reads CASSLPYTGANVLTF. The CDR3 DNA sequence: TGTGCCAGCAGCTTACCCTATACTGGGGCCAACGTCCTGACTTTC.

In its sample, this clonotype was seen a few times. The J gene is TRBJ1-2, the V gene TRBV29-1; D is unresolved. Germline values: CDR1 SQVTM, CDR2 ANQGSEA. CDR3 length: 12 amino acids. Trimming removed 4 bases at V and 4 bases at J, with 10 bases between. The CDR3, as DNA: TGCAGCGTTGGGGGAAGCCTCTATGGCTACACCTTC. Translation gives CSVGGSLYGYTF.

This clonotype was found a few times. Written as DNA, the CDR3 is TGCAGTGCTAGAGATTATTTCAGCGGCCAGTACTTC. Residues: CSARDYFSGQYF. The chain couples TRBV20-1 to TRBJ2-7; perhaps TRBD2 as D (5 bases). Deletions cut 0 bases from V and 10 bases from J, with 13 bases between. The CDR3 runs 12 residues. Per the germline V gene, CDR1 is DFQATT and CDR2 is SNEGSKA (reference sequence).

The rearrangement uses TRBV6-1 and TRBJ2-4; possibly TRBD1 for D (5 bases). V was clipped by 2 bases and J by 1 base, with 12 bases between them. This CDR3 has 16 amino acids. CDR1 is MNHNS and CDR2 is SASEGT in the germline V gene. The CDR3 coding sequence is TGTGCCAGCAGTGAACAGGGCCAAGGGGCCAAAAACATTCAGTACTTC. This gives the protein CASSEQGQGAKNIQYF.

The rearrangement joins TRBV25-1 to TRBJ2-7; D might be TRBD1 (5 bases). The end of the DNA aligns better with TRBJ2-1, so the J call may be wrong. The germline V gene encodes CDR1 MGHDK and CDR2 SYGVNS. This CDR3 contains 17 residues. DNA of the CDR3: TGTGCCAGCAGTGGCTCGACTGCCGGACACTTCTACAATGAGCAGTTCTTC. Its protein is CASSGSTAGHFYNEQFF.

The rearrangement joins TRBV12-3 or TRBV12-4 to TRBJ2-1; D possibly corresponds to TRBD2 (5 bases). The V gene lost 10 bases and the J gene lost 0 bases, with 13 bases spanning the gap. The CDR3 loop spans 14 amino acids. This CDR3 is CATTRGISYNEQFF. The DNA for the CDR3 is TGTGCCACCACTCGGGGAATCTCCTACAATGAGCAGTTCTTC.

J is TRBJ2-6 and V is TRBV11-2, with 9 nucleotides matching TRBD1. Germline loops: CDR1 SGHAT, CDR2 FQNNGV. The CDR3 is 18 residues long. Unmatched junction bases numbered 7, after V lost 1 base and J lost 3 bases. In DNA form, the CDR3 reads TGTGCCAGCAGCTTAGCCCGGACAGGGGCTGATGGGGCCAACGTCCTGACTTTC. This codes for CASSLARTGADGANVLTF.

This clonotype showed up just a few times. The V gene is TRBV15, the J gene TRBJ2-7, with D maybe TRBD2 (5 bases). Per germline, CDR1 LNHNV and CDR2 YYDKDF (reference sequence). There are 15 residues in the CDR3. V was clipped by 1 base and J by 0 bases, with 10 bases between them. In nucleotides, the CDR3 is TGTGCCACCAGCAGAGTTGTGACTACCTCCTACGAGCAGTACTTC. Translation gives CATSRVVTTSYEQYF.

Comments on this clonotype: As the CDR3 is not closed by the conserved phenylalanine or tryptophan, this likely results from a read error. No DNA is shown, since the ends of the CDR3 on it are uncertain; the CDR3 is the one TCRdb lists. This chain connects TRBV7-9 to TRBJ2-1; the table's D call, TRBD1, has no DNA check behind it. Germline assignment: CDR1 SEHNR and CDR2 FQNEAQ (reference sequence). The length of the CDR3 is 8 amino acids, counting both ends. The CDR3 sequence: CASTFRGS.

The CDR3 loop reads CASSPSPWDISPYGYTF. CDR3 nucleotide sequence: TGTGCCAGCAGCCCCTCCCCCTGGGACATTTCTCCCTATGGCTACACCTTC. The chain uses TRBV9 and TRBJ1-2; a possible D gene is TRBD1 (6 bases). The CDR3 is made up of 17 amino acids. CDR1 and CDR2 from the germline V gene are SGDLS and YYNGEE. The V end was cut by 4 bases, the J end by 4 bases, with 23 bases between.

This clonotype was seen repeatedly, ten times or more. The chain uses TRBV20-1 and TRBJ2-7; TRBD2 matches 7 bases. The V gene's germline CDR1 is DFQATT and CDR2 SNEGSKA (reference sequence). The trim removed 0 bases at V and 0 bases at J, leaving 8 bases unmatched. CDR3 length: 16 amino acids. CDR3 bases: TGCAGTGCTAGAGATCGTGTCCGGGGGGACTCCTACGAGCAGTACTTC. Translated, it gives CSARDRVRGDSYEQYF.